This TCR beta chain was identified in a study of T cells in women clearing cervical HPV infection. Study-wide background: Blood came at first lesion visit for cases, post-clearance for controls. Case blood was drawn a median about 150 days after lesion detection.

On this clone itself: From the germline J gene comes the end of the CDR3, since the read stops 3 residues before it.

immunoSEQ multiplex PCR used an average of 1200 ng genomic DNA. Only in-frame clones appear in the TCRdb table, and some are missing; sequencing was by immunoSEQ multiplex PCR. The sample has about 39,000 clones. V shed 6 bases and J shed 5 bases, with 15 bases lying between them. CDR3 length equals 14 residues. Germline CDR1 and CDR2: SNHLY and FYNNEI. All donors had a single incident cervical HPV16 infection, not prevalent. This receptor was obtained from a woman aged 18-70 years with a cervical HPV16 infection that either progressed to CIN3+ or cleared (not recorded which). The source material was blood buffy coat. V and J are TRBV2 and TRBJ2-3, with a weak D call TRBD2 (6 bases). Partial CDR3 DNA: TGTGCCAGCAGCCGGGACTCTCCGCGAGATACG. As protein: CASSRDSPRDT. The whole CDR3 sequence reads CASSRDSPRDTQYF.